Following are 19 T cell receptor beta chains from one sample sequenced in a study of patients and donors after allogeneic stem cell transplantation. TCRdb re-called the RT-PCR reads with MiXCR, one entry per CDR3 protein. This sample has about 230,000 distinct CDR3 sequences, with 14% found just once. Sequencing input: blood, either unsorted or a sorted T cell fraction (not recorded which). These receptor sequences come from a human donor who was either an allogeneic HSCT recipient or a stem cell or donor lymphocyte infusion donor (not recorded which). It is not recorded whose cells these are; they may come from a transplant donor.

CDR3 bases: TGTGCCAGCTCTTCGGACAGGGGAGATGACGAGCAGTACTTC. Translated: CASSSDRGDDEQYF. The chain carries TRBV18 and TRBJ2-7; TRBD1 matches 9 bases. V trimming: 6 bases; J trimming: 5 bases; junction bases outside the gene matches: 8. This CDR3 contains 14 residues. Germline lookup yields CDR1 KGHSH and CDR2 LQKENI.

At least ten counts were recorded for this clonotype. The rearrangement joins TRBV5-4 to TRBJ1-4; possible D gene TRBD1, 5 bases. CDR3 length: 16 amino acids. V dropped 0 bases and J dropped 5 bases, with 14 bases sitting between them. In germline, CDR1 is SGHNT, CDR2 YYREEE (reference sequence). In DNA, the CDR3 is TGTGCCAGCAGCTTGGGACCGGGACGGGGGAATGAAAAACTGTTTTTT. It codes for CASSLGPGRGNEKLFF.

As DNA, the CDR3 is TGTGCCAGCAGTCCCTCGTTTCAGGGGTCCTACAATGAGCAGTTCTTC. Protein product: CASSPSFQGSYNEQFF. This chain uses TRBV12-3 or TRBV12-4 with TRBJ2-1, with a weak D call TRBD1 (6 bases). Deletions cut 5 bases from V and 1 base from J, with 15 bases between. This CDR3 contains 16 residues.

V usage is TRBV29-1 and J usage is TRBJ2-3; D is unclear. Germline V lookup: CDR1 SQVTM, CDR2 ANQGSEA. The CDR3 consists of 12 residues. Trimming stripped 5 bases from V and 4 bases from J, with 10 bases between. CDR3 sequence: CSVSKFPDTQYF. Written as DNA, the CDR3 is TGCAGCGTTTCTAAGTTCCCAGATACGCAGTATTTT.

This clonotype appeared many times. The CDR3 region is CASSRENYGYTF. In DNA, the CDR3 is TGCGCCAGCAGCCGCGAGAACTATGGCTACACCTTC. V usage is TRBV4-1 and J usage is TRBJ1-2, with unresolved D. The V and J ends lost 4 bases and 2 bases respectively, with 5 bases between them. The length of the CDR3 is 12 residues. CDR1 and CDR2 (germline): MGHRA, YSYEKL.

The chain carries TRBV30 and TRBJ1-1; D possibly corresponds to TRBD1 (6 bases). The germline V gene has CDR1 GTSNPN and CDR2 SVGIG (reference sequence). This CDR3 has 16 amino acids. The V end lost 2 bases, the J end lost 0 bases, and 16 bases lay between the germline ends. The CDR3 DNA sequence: TGTGCCTGGAGTCCTCCCTTGGGGGCCCTGAACACTGAAGCTTTCTTT. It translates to CAWSPPLGALNTEAFF.

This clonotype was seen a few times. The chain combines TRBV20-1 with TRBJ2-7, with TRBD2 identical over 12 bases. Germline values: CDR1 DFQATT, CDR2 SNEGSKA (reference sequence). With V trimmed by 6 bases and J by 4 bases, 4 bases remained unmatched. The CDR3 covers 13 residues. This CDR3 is CSAPLAGGYEQYF. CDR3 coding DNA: TGCAGTGCCCCACTAGCGGGAGGTTACGAGCAGTACTTC.

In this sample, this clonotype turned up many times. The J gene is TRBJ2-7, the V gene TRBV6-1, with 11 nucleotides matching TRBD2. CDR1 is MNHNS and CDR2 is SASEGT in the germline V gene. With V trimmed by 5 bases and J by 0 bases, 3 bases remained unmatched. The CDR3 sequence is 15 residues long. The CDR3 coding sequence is TGTGCCAGCAGTAGACTAGCGGGGAGCTCCTACGAGCAGTACTTC. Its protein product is CASSRLAGSSYEQYF.

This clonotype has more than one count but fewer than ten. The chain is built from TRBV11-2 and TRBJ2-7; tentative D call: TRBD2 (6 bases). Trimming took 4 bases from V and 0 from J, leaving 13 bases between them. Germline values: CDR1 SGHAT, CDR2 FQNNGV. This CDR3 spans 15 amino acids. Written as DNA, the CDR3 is TGTGCCAGCAGCTCTGGCGGGGCCTCCTCCTACGAGCAGTACTTC. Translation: CASSSGGASSYEQYF.

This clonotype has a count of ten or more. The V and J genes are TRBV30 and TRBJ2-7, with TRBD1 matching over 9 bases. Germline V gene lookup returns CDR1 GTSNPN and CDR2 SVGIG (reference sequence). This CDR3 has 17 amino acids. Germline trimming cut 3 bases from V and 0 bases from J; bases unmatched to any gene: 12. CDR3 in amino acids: CAWRDPGQGTSSYEQYF. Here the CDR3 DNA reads TGTGCCTGGAGGGACCCGGGACAGGGAACCAGCTCCTACGAGCAGTACTTC.

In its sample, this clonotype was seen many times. CDR3 in DNA: TGTGCCAGCAGCGAACAGGGGGACTATAATTCACCCCTCCACTTT. Residues: CASSEQGDYNSPLHF. J is TRBJ1-6 and V is TRBV6-1; 8 bases align to TRBD1. CDR1 and CDR2 from the germline V gene are MNHNS and SASEGT. V was pared by 6 bases and J by 3 bases, with 4 bases of the junction left unmatched. The CDR3 is 15 residues long.

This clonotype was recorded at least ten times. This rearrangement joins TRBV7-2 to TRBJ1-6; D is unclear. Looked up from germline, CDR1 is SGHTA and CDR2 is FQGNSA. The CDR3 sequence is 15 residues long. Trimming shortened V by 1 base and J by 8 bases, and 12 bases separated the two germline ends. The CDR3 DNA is TGTGCCAGCAGCTTAGAGTTCTCGGCTGATTCACCCCTCCACTTT. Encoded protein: CASSLEFSADSPLHF.

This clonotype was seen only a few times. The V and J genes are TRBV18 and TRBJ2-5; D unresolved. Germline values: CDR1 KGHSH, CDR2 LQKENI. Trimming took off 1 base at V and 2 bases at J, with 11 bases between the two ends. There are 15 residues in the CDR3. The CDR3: CASSPLPGSQETQYF. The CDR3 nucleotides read TGTGCCAGCTCACCACTCCCCGGATCGCAAGAGACCCAGTACTTC.

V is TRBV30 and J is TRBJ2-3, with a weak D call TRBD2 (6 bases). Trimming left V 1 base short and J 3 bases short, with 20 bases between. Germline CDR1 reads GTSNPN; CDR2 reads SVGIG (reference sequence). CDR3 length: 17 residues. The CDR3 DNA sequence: TGTGCCTGGAGTGCCCCCCTGACTAGTTGGGGGACAGATACGCAGTATTTT. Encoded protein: CAWSAPLTSWGTDTQYF.

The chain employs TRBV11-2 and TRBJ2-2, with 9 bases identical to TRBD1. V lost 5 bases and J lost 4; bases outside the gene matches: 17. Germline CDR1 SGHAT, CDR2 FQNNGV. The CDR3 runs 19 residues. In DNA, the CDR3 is TGTGCCAGCAGCCAGCTCCAGGGACAGGGAAGATATCCCACCGGGGAGCTGTTTTTT. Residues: CASSQLQGQGRYPTGELFF.

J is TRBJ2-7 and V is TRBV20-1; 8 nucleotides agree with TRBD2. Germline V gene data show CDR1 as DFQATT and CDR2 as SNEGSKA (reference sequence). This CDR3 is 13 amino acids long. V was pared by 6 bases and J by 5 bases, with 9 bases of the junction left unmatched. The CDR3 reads CSARTGGPDEQYF. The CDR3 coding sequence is TGCAGTGCGAGGACGGGAGGGCCCGACGAGCAGTACTTC.

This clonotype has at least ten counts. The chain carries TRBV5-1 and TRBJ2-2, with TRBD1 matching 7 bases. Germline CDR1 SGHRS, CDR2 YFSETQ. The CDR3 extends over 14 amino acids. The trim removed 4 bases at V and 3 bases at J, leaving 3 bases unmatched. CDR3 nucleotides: TGCGCCAGCAGCCCGGGACAGTACACCGGGGAGCTGTTTTTT. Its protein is CASSPGQYTGELFF.

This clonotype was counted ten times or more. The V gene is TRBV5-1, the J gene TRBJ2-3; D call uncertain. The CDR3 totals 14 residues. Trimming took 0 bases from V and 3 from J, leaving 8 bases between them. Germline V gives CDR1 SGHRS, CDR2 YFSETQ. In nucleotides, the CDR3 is TGCGCCAGCAGCTTGGATGGTACGACAGATACGCAGTATTTT. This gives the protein CASSLDGTTDTQYF.

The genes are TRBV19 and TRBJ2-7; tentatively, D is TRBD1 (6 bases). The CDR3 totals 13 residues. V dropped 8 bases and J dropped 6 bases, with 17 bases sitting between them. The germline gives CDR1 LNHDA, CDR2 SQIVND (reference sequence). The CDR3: CASRPRTAVEQYF. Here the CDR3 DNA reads TGTGCCAGTCGACCCCGGACAGCCGTCGAGCAGTACTTC.